This section outlines one TCR beta chain sequence together with its context. This entry belongs to a study of blood T cell repertoires in COVID-19. Study-wide background: The analysed material was cDNA or gDNA that came from T cells, B-cell-depleted T cells, or PBMCs.

This CDR3 is built from 16 residues. J was trimmed by 5 bases and V by 3 bases; bases with no gene match: 8. CDR1 SGHDT and CDR2 YYEEEE come from the germline V gene. In the original analysis: Amplification with reference gene primers provided the estimates of nucleated cell counts. Sequenced by immunoSEQ multiplex PCR; TCRdb stores in-frame clones only, minus some. The V and J calls and clone size were taken over from that table, and D and trimming were inferred from the DNA. Found here are about 480,000 clones, about 89% of them singletons; the top ten hold 7.8%. The TCR comes from a woman in her 50s with COVID-19, enrolled during active disease. The sample consisted of peripheral blood. This chain links TRBV5-6 with TRBJ2-1, with 10 bases identical to TRBD1. CDR3 in amino acids: CASSSDPGQGNNEQFF. CDR3 nucleotide sequence: TGTGCCAGCAGCTCAGATCCGGGACAGGGGAACAATGAGCAGTTCTTC.